The 22 T cell receptor beta chains below were found in one sample sequenced in a study of post-analysis software for immune sequencing data. Study outcomes and limitations: A handful of TRBV segments were significantly more frequent in patients than in controls. TRBV5-6, TRBV5-1 and TRBV20-1 were among these segments.

Their antigens are not known. Prepared TCR beta cDNA libraries contained unique molecular identifiers. A single record per CDR3 protein comes from TCRdb applying MiXCR to the PCR reads. The sample has 350,000 to 450,000 distinct CDR3 sequences, less than 40% seen once. Sequencing used blood. Source of these receptors: a girl aged 10 to 17 with multiple sclerosis.

The gene calls are TRBV6-1 and TRBJ1-5; D gene uncertain. The CDR3 is 14 residues long. Deletions cut 1 base from V and 5 bases from J, with 9 bases between. The germline V gene has CDR1 MNHNS and CDR2 SASEGT. Here the CDR3 reads CASSEGGSHQPQHF. In nucleotides, the CDR3 is TGTGCCAGCAGTGAAGGAGGGAGCCATCAGCCCCAGCATTTT.

This clonotype has only a few counts. The V gene is TRBV12-3 or TRBV12-4, the J gene TRBJ2-1; D tentatively fits TRBD1 or TRBD2 (6 bases each). The CDR3 extends over 13 amino acids. V lost 5 bases and J 5 bases, leaving 10 bases between the germline ends. CDR3 protein: CASSGGLDNEQFF. CDR3 sequence (DNA): TGTGCCAGCAGTGGGGGGCTAGACAATGAGCAGTTCTTC.

The chain joins TRBV24-1 to TRBJ2-3, with D hard to call. This CDR3 is 13 amino acids long. V lost 5 bases and J 5 bases, leaving 10 bases between the germline ends. Germline V gene sequence: CDR1 KGHDR, CDR2 SFDVKD. The chain's CDR3 is CATSGRRGDTQYF. CDR3 DNA sequence: TGTGCCACCAGTGGCCGAAGAGGAGATACGCAGTATTTT.

The chain uses TRBV7-2 and TRBJ2-3; 8 nucleotides align to TRBD2. From germline, CDR1 is SGHTA and CDR2 FQGNSA. This CDR3 is 17 amino acids long. J lost 4 bases, V lost 4 bases, and 13 bases had no gene match. Here the CDR3 reads CASSWNGGGMMADTQYF. The CDR3 DNA sequence: TGTGCCAGCAGCTGGAACGGGGGGGGCATGATGGCAGATACGCAGTATTTT.

This clonotype was observed many times. This rearrangement joins TRBV9 to TRBJ2-7, with TRBD2 matching 8 bases. CDR3 size: 15 residues. V lost 4 bases to trimming and J lost 7 bases; unmatched junction nucleotides: 13. The germline gives CDR1 SGDLS, CDR2 YYNGEE. CDR3 nucleotide sequence: TGTGCCAGCAGCTCTCTCGCGGGGGGTCCCTTAGAGCAGTACTTC. Translated, it gives CASSSLAGGPLEQYF.

This clonotype appeared a few times. The V call is TRBV12-3 or TRBV12-4, the J call TRBJ2-1, with D tentatively TRBD2 (6 bases). V was pared by 3 bases and J by 12 bases, with 9 bases between. The CDR3 length is 11 residues. The CDR3 DNA is TGTGCCAGCAGTTTTAGGGACTGGCAGTTCTTC. Translated: CASSFRDWQFF.

This clonotype was found a few times. This rearrangement joins TRBV4-1 to TRBJ2-7, with 8 bases lining up with TRBD2. Germline assignment: CDR1 MGHRA and CDR2 YSYEKL. With V trimmed by 0 bases and J by 2 bases, 3 bases remained unmatched. The CDR3 consists of 15 residues. CDR3 in DNA: TGCGCCAGCAGCCAAGACGCGGGGGGCACCTACGAGCAGTACTTC. The encoded protein is CASSQDAGGTYEQYF.

This clonotype was seen a few times. The chain links TRBV12-3 or TRBV12-4 to TRBJ2-1; 11 bases agree with TRBD2. The CDR3 has 18 residues. J lost 4 bases, V lost 1 base, and 9 bases had no gene match. DNA for the CDR3: TGTGCCAGCAGTTTAGGGTCTTTCGGGACTAGCGGATACAATGAGCAGTTCTTC. It encodes CASSLGSFGTSGYNEQFF.

The gene calls are TRBV12-3 or TRBV12-4 and TRBJ2-6; D not resolved. The CDR3 totals 17 residues. The V end was cut by 1 base, the J end by 0 bases, with 10 bases between. DNA of the CDR3: TGTGCCAGCAGTTTAGAGGGCCGAAGCTCTGGGGCCAACGTCCTGACTTTC. It encodes CASSLEGRSSGANVLTF.

The sample holds a few counts of this clonotype. The chain employs TRBV20-1 and TRBJ1-5; D is undetermined. With 6 bases removed from V and 7 bases from J, the gap between germline ends came to 13 bases. Germline-derived CDR1 and CDR2 are DFQATT and SNEGSKA (reference sequence). The CDR3 extends over 12 amino acids. The CDR3 spells CSAQEGDQPQHF. Written as DNA, the CDR3 is TGCAGTGCCCAAGAGGGAGACCAGCCCCAGCATTTT.

V gene TRBV7-8 combines with J gene TRBJ2-5; TRBD1 is a possible D gene (6 bases). With 5 bases removed from V and 2 bases from J, the gap between germline ends came to 15 bases. Germline lookup yields CDR1 SGHVS and CDR2 FQNEAQ. CDR3 length equals 15 residues. CDR3 amino acids: CASSTWTEPQETQYF. CDR3 nucleotide sequence: TGTGCCAGCAGCACCTGGACAGAACCTCAAGAGACCCAGTACTTC.

This rearrangement joins TRBV7-9 to TRBJ1-1; TRBD1 is a possible D gene (5 bases). Germline V gene sequence: CDR1 SEHNR, CDR2 FQNEAQ (reference sequence). Trimming shortened V by 4 bases and J by 6 bases, and 18 bases separated the two germline ends. CDR3 length: 15 residues. The CDR3 DNA reads as TGTGCCAGCAGCTCATCCGGGACCTCCAGCCCTGAAGCTTTCTTT. Protein: CASSSSGTSSPEAFF.

The chain employs TRBV9 and TRBJ2-3; 8 bases are a match to TRBD1. Germline V lookup: CDR1 SGDLS, CDR2 YYNGEE. The CDR3 consists of 18 residues. After removal of 3 bases from V and 0 bases from J, the junction contained 12 bases not matched to a gene. The CDR3 loop is CASSGGQGRPRSTDTQYF. CDR3 nucleotide sequence: TGTGCCAGCAGCGGAGGACAGGGACGGCCTCGTAGCACAGATACGCAGTATTTT.

J is TRBJ1-6 and V is TRBV20-1; no clear D gene. This CDR3 spans 14 amino acids. Germline V gene lookup returns CDR1 DFQATT and CDR2 SNEGSKA (reference sequence). Trimming shortened V by 6 bases and J by 0 bases, and 9 bases separated the two germline ends. CDR3 in amino acids: CSALRSSYNSPLHF. CDR3 in DNA: TGCAGTGCGTTAAGGAGCTCCTATAATTCACCCCTCCACTTT.

This clonotype was found once. The chain joins TRBV9 to TRBJ2-4; D is possibly TRBD1 (5 bases). The J call may be in error: the DNA end matches TRBJ2-5 better. Germline V lookup: CDR1 SGDLS, CDR2 YYNGEE. CDR3 length equals 14 residues. The CDR3 DNA sequence: TGTGCCAGCAGCGTAGAAGGGGCCGGGGAGACCCAGTACTTC. It translates to CASSVEGAGETQYF.

The rearrangement uses TRBV9 and TRBJ2-4, with D possibly TRBD2 on 5 matching bases. Germline V gene data show CDR1 as SGDLS and CDR2 as YYNGEE. The V end lost 4 bases, the J end lost 13 bases, and 15 bases lay between the germline ends. The CDR3 is made up of 12 amino acids. CDR3 protein: CASSPQGREQYF. The CDR3 bases are TGTGCCAGCAGCCCCCAAGGGAGAGAGCAGTACTTC.

In this sample, this clonotype turned up a few times. V usage is TRBV7-2 and J usage is TRBJ2-3; D possibly corresponds to TRBD2 (6 bases). This CDR3 spans 14 amino acids. Trimming left V 1 base short and J 6 bases short, with 11 bases between. CDR1 and CDR2 from the germline V gene are SGHTA and FQGNSA. The DNA for the CDR3 is TGTGCCAGCAGCTTAGGGCGGGGAGATGATACGCAGTATTTT. Protein: CASSLGRGDDTQYF.

The V call is TRBV29-1, the J call TRBJ1-2, with a possible D match to TRBD1 (6 bases). Trimming stripped 3 bases from V and 10 bases from J, with 12 bases between. The germline gives CDR1 SQVTM, CDR2 ANQGSEA. The CDR3 contains 11 residues. Here the CDR3 reads CSVEANRDYTF. CDR3 DNA: TGCAGCGTTGAGGCAAACAGGGACTACACCTTC. The full variable domain, completed using reference TRBV29-1 and TRBJ1-2, is SAVISQKPSRDICQRGTSLTIQCQVDSQVTMMFWYRQQPGQSLTLIATANQGSEATYESGFVIDKFPISRPNLTFSTLTVSNMSPEDSSIYLCSVEANRDYTFGSGTRLTVV.

This clonotype has a handful of counts. Here the CDR3 reads CSGAGPSSYNEQFF. In DNA form, the CDR3 reads TGCAGTGGCGCGGGGCCAAGCTCCTACAATGAGCAGTTCTTC. The J gene is TRBJ2-1, the V gene TRBV20-1; TRBD2 is a possible D gene (6 bases). The ends were cut back, 7 bases at V and 0 bases at J, with 13 bases in the middle. This CDR3 contains 14 residues. The germline CDR1 and CDR2 sequences are DFQATT and SNEGSKA (reference sequence).

This clonotype was counted ten times or more. This chain uses TRBV7-9 with TRBJ2-1, with 7 nucleotides matching TRBD2. CDR1 and CDR2 (germline): SEHNR, FQNEAQ (reference sequence). CDR3 length equals 15 residues. The ends lost 5 bases at V and 0 bases at J; junction bases unmatched: 4. CDR3 coding DNA: TGTGCCAGCAGCAGCAGGGAGGGCTCCTACAATGAGCAGTTCTTC. Translated, it gives CASSSREGSYNEQFF. Full variable domain (rest looked up from reference TRBV7-9 and TRBJ2-1): DTGVSQNPRHKITKRGQNVTFRCDPISEHNRLYWYRQTLGQGPEFLTYFQNEAQLEKSRLLSDRFSAERPKGSFSTLEIQRTEQGDSAMYLCASSSREGSYNEQFFGPGTRLTVL.

In its sample, this clonotype was seen a few times. The genes are TRBV5-6 and TRBJ1-2, with TRBD1 identical over 8 bases. Germline trimming cut 4 bases from V and 3 bases from J; bases unmatched to any gene: 5. The CDR3 is made up of 14 amino acids. Germline V gene lookup returns CDR1 SGHDT and CDR2 YYEEEE. CDR3 protein: CASSRSQGDYGYTF. The CDR3 nucleotides read TGTGCCAGCAGCAGATCACAGGGGGACTATGGCTACACCTTC.

The V call is TRBV9, the J call TRBJ1-1; D is uncertain. Between the trimmed V and J ends, which lost 0 bases and 0 bases, there was a span of 6 bases. Germline loops: CDR1 SGDLS, CDR2 YYNGEE. The CDR3 has 14 amino acids. DNA for the CDR3: TGTGCCAGCAGCGTAGTCCCAGTGAACACTGAAGCTTTCTTT. It codes for CASSVVPVNTEAFF.